The 20 T cell receptor beta chains below all came from one sample that was sequenced in a study of a mutant IDH1 vaccine in newly diagnosed glioma. Assay: immunoSEQ multiplex PCR; the TCRdb copy retains only in-frame clones and omits some. The sample contains 50,000 to 75,000 clones, around 90% of which appear only once. As for time point: baseline, week 1 (first vaccination visit). The treatment denotes: pre-vaccination baseline after standard-of-care therapy. The sample was PBMCs, taken from a glioma patient treated with radiotherapy, temozolomide or both. These receptor sequences come from a man over 45 with glioma.

The chain's CDR3 is CASSAGITGGASDTQYF. The CDR3 coding sequence is TGTGCCAGCAGCGCCGGCATTACAGGGGGCGCATCAGATACGCAGTATTTT. The V and J genes are TRBV9 and TRBJ2-3, with 9 bases lining up with TRBD1. The CDR3 runs to 17 residues. Germline V gene lookup returns CDR1 SGDLS and CDR2 YYNGEE. V shed 3 bases and J 4 bases; nucleotides not matched to a gene: 12.

The gene calls are TRBV7-8 and TRBJ2-1; 14 bases align to TRBD2. Germline CDR1 is SGHVS and CDR2 is FQNEAQ. This CDR3 has 18 amino acids. V gave up 2 bases and J gave up 8 bases; unmatched junction bases: 11. The DNA for the CDR3 is TGTGCCAGCAGCTTATTAGGCTTTAGGACTAGCGGGAGGTATGAGCAGTTCTTC. This codes for CASSLLGFRTSGRYEQFF.

This chain uses TRBV11-2 with TRBJ1-1; a weak D match, TRBD1 (5 bases). Trimming cost V 1 base and J 3 bases, with 9 bases left between them. Germline V gene sequence: CDR1 SGHAT, CDR2 FQNNGV. The CDR3 extends over 14 amino acids. CDR3 bases: TGTGCCAGCAGCTTAGTTCAGGGAGACACTGAAGCTTTCTTT. This sequence encodes CASSLVQGDTEAFF.

This clone appeared once. The chain combines TRBV28 with TRBJ2-5; 7 bases line up with TRBD1. CDR3 length: 14 residues. Looked up from germline, CDR1 is MDHEN and CDR2 is SYDVKM. Trimming took 7 bases from V and 4 from J; bases not matched to a gene: 9. This CDR3 is CASTFRGGGETQYF. The CDR3 bases are TGTGCCAGCACCTTTCGAGGGGGCGGAGAGACCCAGTACTTC.

The chain joins TRBV4-1 to TRBJ2-7, with TRBD1 as a possible D gene (6 bases). Germline V gives CDR1 MGHRA, CDR2 YSYEKL. CDR3 length: 13 residues. The V end lost 2 bases, the J end lost 4 bases, and 9 bases lay between the germline ends. The CDR3 bases are TGCGCCAGCAGCCAAAATACAGGGTACGAGCAGTACTTC. It encodes CASSQNTGYEQYF.

This clone was picked up one time. The J gene is TRBJ2-7, the V gene TRBV29-1; D may match TRBD1 or TRBD2 (5 bases each). Trimming stripped 5 bases from V and 8 bases from J, with 16 bases between. CDR1 SQVTM and CDR2 ANQGSEA come from the germline V gene. CDR3 length equals 12 residues. Written as DNA, the CDR3 is TGCAGCGTTCCTGGCCGAGGGGTCAAGCAGTACTTC. Protein: CSVPGRGVKQYF.

The chain is built from TRBV7-9 and TRBJ2-7, with D uncertain. In germline, CDR1 is SEHNR, CDR2 FQNEAQ (reference sequence). The CDR3 sequence is 14 residues long. Trimming removed 1 base at V and 3 bases at J, with 10 bases between. CDR3 bases: TGTGCCAGCAGCTTAGGGCGCAGGAGCTACGAGCAGTACTTC. Residues: CASSLGRRSYEQYF.

In this sample, this clone turned up once. V and J are TRBV9 and TRBJ1-2; D is perhaps TRBD1 (6 bases). The CDR3 consists of 13 residues. CDR1 is SGDLS, CDR2 YYNGEE, per germline. Trimming stripped 0 bases from V and 8 bases from J, with 11 bases between. The CDR3 region is CASSVEGGRGYTF. The DNA for the CDR3 is TGTGCCAGCAGCGTAGAGGGGGGGCGAGGCTACACCTTC.

This rearrangement joins TRBV5-1 to TRBJ1-6; no clear D. The CDR3 runs 14 residues. Per germline, CDR1 SGHRS and CDR2 YFSETQ. Trimming removed 6 bases from V and 5 bases from J, with 12 bases in between. The CDR3 sequence is CASTTAENNSPLHF. The CDR3 DNA reads as TGCGCCAGCACAACGGCCGAGAATAATTCACCCCTCCACTTT. Using reference TRBV5-1 and TRBJ1-6 for the parts outside the CDR3, the full variable domain is KAGVTQTPRYLIKTRGQQVTLSCSPISGHRSVSWYQQTPGQGLQFLFEYFSETQRNKGNFPGRFSGRQFSNSRSEMNVSTLELGDSALYLCASTTAENNSPLHFGNGTRLTVT.

V gene TRBV7-9 combines with J gene TRBJ2-7, with 9 bases lining up with TRBD1. Germline CDR1 is SEHNR and CDR2 is FQNEAQ (reference sequence). J lost 5 bases, V lost 2 bases, and 7 bases had no gene match. The CDR3 spans 15 residues. CDR3 coding DNA: TGTGCCAGCAGCTTATCAGGACAGGGGACCCACGAGCAGTACTTC. Amino acids: CASSLSGQGTHEQYF.

The chain employs TRBV28 and TRBJ1-1; no clear D. This CDR3 has 12 amino acids. CDR1 and CDR2 (germline): MDHEN, SYDVKM. V lost 8 bases and J lost 3, with 10 bases in between. The CDR3 reads CASGIGDTEAFF. Here the CDR3 DNA reads TGTGCCAGCGGTATTGGAGACACTGAAGCTTTCTTT.

The V gene is TRBV9, the J gene TRBJ1-4; no clear D. The ends were cut back, 0 bases at V and 3 bases at J, with 12 bases in the middle. Germline CDR1 reads SGDLS; CDR2 reads YYNGEE. This CDR3 contains 16 residues. CDR3 nucleotides: TGTGCCAGCAGCGTAGGTGAGGGATGGGCTAATGAAAAACTGTTTTTT. As protein: CASSVGEGWANEKLFF. The full variable domain, in which reference TRBV9 and TRBJ1-4 provide the parts outside the CDR3, is DSGVTQTPKHLITATGQRVTLRCSPRSGDLSVYWYQQSLDQGLQFLIQYYNGEERAKGNILERFSAQQFPDLHSELNLSSLELGDSALYFCASSVGEGWANEKLFFGSGTQLSVL.

This chain uses TRBV6-5 with TRBJ2-1, with D unresolved. In germline, CDR1 is MNHEY, CDR2 SVGAGI. Trimming pared 0 bases from V and 8 bases from J, leaving 5 bases between. The CDR3 sequence is 12 residues long. Written as DNA, the CDR3 is TGTGCCAGCAGTTACTCGAACCATGAGCAGTTCTTC. Its protein product is CASSYSNHEQFF.

This chain links TRBV6-5 with TRBJ2-5, with 7 bases identical to TRBD2. V trimming: 6 bases; J trimming: 4 bases; junction bases outside the gene matches: 5. The germline CDR1 and CDR2 sequences are MNHEY and SVGAGI. The CDR3 runs 13 residues. In DNA, the CDR3 is TGTGCCAGCAGCCGGACTAGTGGAGAGACCCAGTACTTC. Translation: CASSRTSGETQYF.

This clone is a singleton in its sample. The chain couples TRBV18 to TRBJ1-2; unclear D gene. Between the trimmed V and J ends, which lost 0 bases and 9 bases, there was a span of 14 bases. The V gene's germline CDR1 is KGHSH and CDR2 LQKENI. The CDR3 spans 14 residues. The DNA for the CDR3 is TGTGCCAGCTCACCACCTGTGACGGCCAGCCGCTACACCTTC. The encoded protein is CASSPPVTASRYTF.

This clone was seen more than once but under ten times. The rearrangement links TRBV11-2 to TRBJ2-5; TRBD2 matches at 8 bases. Germline values: CDR1 SGHAT, CDR2 FQNNGV. This CDR3 region has 15 residues. The junction had 8 bases not matched to a gene; V was cut back by 2 bases and J by 6 bases. The CDR3 region is CASSLYNRGGQTQYF. The CDR3, as DNA: TGTGCCAGCAGCTTATATAATCGGGGGGGACAGACCCAGTACTTC.

The chain has TRBV10-1 and TRBJ1-5; 9 nucleotides agree with TRBD1. J was trimmed by 7 bases and V by 7 bases; bases with no gene match: 11. Germline assignment: CDR1 WNHNN and CDR2 SYGVQD (reference sequence). CDR3 length: 15 amino acids. CDR3 DNA: TGCGCCAGCAAAAGGGGACAGGGCGGGAAGCAGCCCCAGCATTTT. It encodes CASKRGQGGKQPQHF.

V usage is TRBV27 and J usage is TRBJ2-5; TRBD2 might be the D (6 bases). In germline, CDR1 is MNHEY, CDR2 SMNVEV (reference sequence). This CDR3 has 12 residues. V was pared by 8 bases and J by 4 bases, with 11 bases between. CDR3 coding DNA: TGTGCCAGCGGATGGGGAGGAGAGACCCAGTACTTC. Translating gives CASGWGGETQYF.

The CDR3 sequence: CASINRDRVFTGELFF. CDR3 in DNA: TGTGCCTCTATCAACCGGGACAGGGTGTTCACCGGGGAGCTGTTTTTT. The chain carries TRBV30 and TRBJ2-2, with 9 bases lining up with TRBD1. J lost 4 bases, V lost 7 bases, and 13 bases had no gene match. This CDR3 region has 16 residues. CDR1 is GTSNPN and CDR2 is SVGIG in the germline V gene (reference sequence).

The rearrangement uses TRBV6-5 and TRBJ2-7; the D is unclear. Trimming shortened V by 6 bases and J by 0 bases, and 12 bases separated the two germline ends. The germline CDR1 and CDR2 sequences are MNHEY and SVGAGI. The CDR3 sequence is 14 residues long. CDR3 sequence reads: CASSSNRGSYEQYF. The CDR3 nucleotides are TGTGCCAGCAGCTCCAACAGAGGCTCCTACGAGCAGTACTTC.